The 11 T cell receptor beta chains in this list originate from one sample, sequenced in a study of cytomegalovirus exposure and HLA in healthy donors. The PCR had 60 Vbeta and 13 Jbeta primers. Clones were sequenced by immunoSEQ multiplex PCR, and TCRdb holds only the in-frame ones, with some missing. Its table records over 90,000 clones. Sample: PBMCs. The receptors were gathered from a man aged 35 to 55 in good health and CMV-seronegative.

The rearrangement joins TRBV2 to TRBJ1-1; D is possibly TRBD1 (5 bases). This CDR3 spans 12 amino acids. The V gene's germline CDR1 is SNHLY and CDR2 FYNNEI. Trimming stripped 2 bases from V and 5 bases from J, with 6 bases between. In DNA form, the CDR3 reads TGTGCCAGCAGTGAATCAGGGACTGAAGCTTTCTTT. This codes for CASSESGTEAFF.

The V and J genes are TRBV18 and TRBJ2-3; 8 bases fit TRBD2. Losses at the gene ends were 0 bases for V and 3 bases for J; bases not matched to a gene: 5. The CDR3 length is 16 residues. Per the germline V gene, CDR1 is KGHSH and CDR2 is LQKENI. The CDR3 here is CASSPPTSGYTDTQYF. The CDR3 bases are TGTGCCAGCTCACCACCTACTAGCGGATATACAGATACGCAGTATTTT.

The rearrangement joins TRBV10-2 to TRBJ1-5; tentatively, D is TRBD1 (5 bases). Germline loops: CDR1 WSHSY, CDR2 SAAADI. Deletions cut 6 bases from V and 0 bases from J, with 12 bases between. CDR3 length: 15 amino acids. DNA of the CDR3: TGCGCCAGCAGCCGACAGATTGATAGCAATCAGCCCCAGCATTTT. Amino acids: CASSRQIDSNQPQHF.

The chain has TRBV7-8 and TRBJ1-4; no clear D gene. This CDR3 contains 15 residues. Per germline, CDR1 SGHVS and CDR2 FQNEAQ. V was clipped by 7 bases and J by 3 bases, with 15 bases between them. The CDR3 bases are TGTGCCAGCACCTTGGCGGGGATGGCTAATGAAAAACTGTTTTTT. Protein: CASTLAGMANEKLFF.

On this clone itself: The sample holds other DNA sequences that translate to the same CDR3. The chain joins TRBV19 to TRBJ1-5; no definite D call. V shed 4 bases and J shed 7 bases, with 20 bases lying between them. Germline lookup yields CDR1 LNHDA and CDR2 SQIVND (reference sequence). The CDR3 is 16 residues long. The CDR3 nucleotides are TGTGCCAGTAGTAACGACCTTACGGGGAAAGGGCAGCCCCAGCATTTT. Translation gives CASSNDLTGKGQPQHF.

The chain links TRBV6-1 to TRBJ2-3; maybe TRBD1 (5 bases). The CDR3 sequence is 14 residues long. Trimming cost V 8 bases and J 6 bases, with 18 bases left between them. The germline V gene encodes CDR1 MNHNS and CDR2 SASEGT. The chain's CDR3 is CASRTGHVTDTQYF. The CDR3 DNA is TGTGCCAGCCGGACCGGACACGTTACGGATACGCAGTATTTT.

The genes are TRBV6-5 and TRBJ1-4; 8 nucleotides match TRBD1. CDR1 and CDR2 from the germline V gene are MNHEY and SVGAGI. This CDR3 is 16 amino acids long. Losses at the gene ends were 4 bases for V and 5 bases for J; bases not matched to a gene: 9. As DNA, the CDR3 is TGTGCCAGCAGTTCCGGACAGGGAATTATAAATGAAAAACTGTTTTTT. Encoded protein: CASSSGQGIINEKLFF.

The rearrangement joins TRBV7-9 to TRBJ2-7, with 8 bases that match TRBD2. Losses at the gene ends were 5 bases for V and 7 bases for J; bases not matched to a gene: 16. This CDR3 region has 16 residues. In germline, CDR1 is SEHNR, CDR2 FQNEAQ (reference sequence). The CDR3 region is CASSPEGVGGRCEQYF. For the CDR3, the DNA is TGTGCCAGCAGCCCCGAGGGGGTCGGCGGGAGGTGTGAGCAGTACTTC.

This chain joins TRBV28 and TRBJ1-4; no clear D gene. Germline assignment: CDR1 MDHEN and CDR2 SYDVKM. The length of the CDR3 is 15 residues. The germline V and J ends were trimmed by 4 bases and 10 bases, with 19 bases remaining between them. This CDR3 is CASSSPGAGYGKLFF. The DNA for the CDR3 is TGTGCCAGCAGTTCCCCGGGAGCCGGTTATGGAAAACTGTTTTTT.

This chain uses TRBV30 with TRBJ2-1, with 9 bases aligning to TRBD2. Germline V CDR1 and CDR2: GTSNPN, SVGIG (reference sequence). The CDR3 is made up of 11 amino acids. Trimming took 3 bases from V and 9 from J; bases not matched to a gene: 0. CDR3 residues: CAWRTSGEQFF. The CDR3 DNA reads TGTGCCTGGAGGACTAGCGGTGAGCAGTTCTTC.

The CDR3 DNA is TGTGCCAGCACCCAAAGACAGAGCCCTAATGAAAAACTGTTTTTT. Protein product: CASTQRQSPNEKLFF. J is TRBJ1-4 and V is TRBV6-6; D might be TRBD1 (5 bases). The CDR3 loop spans 15 amino acids. Trimming left V 7 bases short and J 3 bases short, with 15 bases between. CDR1 and CDR2 from the germline V gene are MNHNY and SVGAGI (reference sequence).